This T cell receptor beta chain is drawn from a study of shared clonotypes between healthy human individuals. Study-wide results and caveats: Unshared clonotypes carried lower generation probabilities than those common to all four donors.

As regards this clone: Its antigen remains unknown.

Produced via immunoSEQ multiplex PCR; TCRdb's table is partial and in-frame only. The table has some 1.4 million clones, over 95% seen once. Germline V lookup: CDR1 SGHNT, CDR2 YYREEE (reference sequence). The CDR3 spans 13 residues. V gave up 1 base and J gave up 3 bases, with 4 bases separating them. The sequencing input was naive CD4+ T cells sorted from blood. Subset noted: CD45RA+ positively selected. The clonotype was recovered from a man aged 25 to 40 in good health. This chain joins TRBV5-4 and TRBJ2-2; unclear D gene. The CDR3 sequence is CASSLIDTGELFF. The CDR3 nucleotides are TGTGCCAGCAGCTTGATTGACACCGGGGAGCTGTTTTTT.